The following is a TCR beta chain sequence with its context. The data are from a study of shared clonotypes between healthy human individuals. An assay was performed, and its level was deep. The data were produced by immunoSEQ multiplex PCR, yet TCRdb's version contains in-frame clones alone and is incomplete. Of around 1.9 million clones in the sample, about 93% were seen once. Terminally differentiated effector memory CD45RA+ cells were excluded by CCR7 positive selection of CD45RO-negative cells. Adults of Caucasian background living in Nashville, Tennessee made up all donors. The CDR3 length is 16 residues. The germline CDR1 and CDR2 sequences are LNHNV and YYDKDF (reference sequence). V was trimmed by 1 base and J by 11 bases, leaving 21 bases between them.

This TCR was sampled from a man aged 18 to 35 in good health. Some clones in this sample may be carry-over from other donors' samples. The chain couples TRBV15 to TRBJ2-1; D is possibly TRBD1 or TRBD2 (5 bases each). What was sequenced was naive CD8+ T cells from PBMCs. The CDR3 sequence: CATSRVRGGGGMKQFF. DNA of the CDR3: TGTGCCACCAGCAGAGTCCGTGGGGGTGGCGGAATGAAGCAGTTCTTC.